This T cell receptor (beta chain) was observed in a study of cytomegalovirus exposure and HLA in healthy donors. Study summary: Clustering assigned about 76% of the approximately 400 genotyped donors to the Caucasian-associated ancestry cluster. General study points: In a later analysis, parvovirus B19, influenza, CMV and Epstein-Barr virus appeared linked to several top co-occurrence clusters. The presence/absence work took it that sequencing depth was about the same across donors.

This clone was recorded once. What it binds is not known. The CDR3 runs 19 residues. This PCR relied on a set of 60 Vbeta primers and 13 Jbeta primers. Sequencing was performed with immunoSEQ multiplex PCR; in TCRdb, only in-frame clones are kept and a portion is missing. This table has some 130,000 clones, roughly 78% appearing once. This sequence originates from a woman aged 25 to 39 in good health and CMV-seropositive. The sequenced material came from PBMCs. V and J are TRBV1 and TRBJ2-1; the table's D call, TRBD2, was not checked against the DNA. TRBV1 is marked as a pseudogene. In DNA, the CDR3 is TGCACCAGCAGCCAAGAAGGACAGCGGGGGGGCCCCTACGACAATGAGCAGTTCTTC. Amino acid sequence: CTSSQEGQRGGPYDNEQFF.